The 12 T cell receptor beta chains listed next were all sequenced from one sample in a study of T-cell reconstitution after alpha-beta-depleted transplantation in children. This sample's TCRbeta library carried unique molecular identifier barcodes. One entry per CDR3 protein results from TCRdb running MiXCR on the PCR reads. The table shows a few hundred thousand distinct CDR3 sequences, with about 9.3% occurring only once. This sample comprised PBMCs from the stem cell graft donor, obtained from the stem cell graft. Every receptor here comes from a human donor who donated a stem cell graft to a child with acute lymphoblastic leukemia.

This clonotype occurred a few times. This chain connects TRBV29-1 to TRBJ2-5; D unresolved. The V end was cut by 3 bases, the J end by 3 bases, with 11 bases between. Germline V gene data show CDR1 as SQVTM and CDR2 as ANQGSEA. This CDR3 comprises 13 residues. The CDR3 sequence is CSVDRLGEETQYF. CDR3 in DNA: TGCAGCGTTGATAGGCTTGGGGAAGAGACCCAGTACTTC. The full variable domain, in which reference TRBV29-1 and TRBJ2-5 provide the parts outside the CDR3, is SAVISQKPSRDICQRGTSLTIQCQVDSQVTMMFWYRQQPGQSLTLIATANQGSEATYESGFVIDKFPISRPNLTFSTLTVSNMSPEDSSIYLCSVDRLGEETQYFGPGTRLLVL.

This clonotype has only a few counts. The rearrangement uses TRBV20-1 and TRBJ2-1; 11 bases are shared with TRBD2. V lost 1 base to trimming and J lost 2 bases; unmatched junction nucleotides: 4. This CDR3 contains 16 residues. Germline CDR1 reads DFQATT; CDR2 reads SNEGSKA (reference sequence). The CDR3 loop reads CSARVLAGAPYNEQFF. The CDR3 bases are TGCAGTGCTAGAGTACTAGCGGGAGCCCCCTACAATGAGCAGTTCTTC.

This clonotype was seen at least ten times. The V and J genes are TRBV6-2 or TRBV6-3 and TRBJ2-2; 13 bases are shared with TRBD2. The trim removed 5 bases at V and 7 bases at J, leaving 10 bases unmatched. The CDR3 sequence is 17 residues long. Germline CDR1 MNHEY, CDR2 SVGEGT. The DNA for the CDR3 is TGTGCCAGCAGTAGAAGCGGACTAGCGGGAGCGGTCGGGGAGCTGTTTTTT. Its translation is CASSRSGLAGAVGELFF.

The chain has TRBV25-1 and TRBJ1-2; D is undetermined. Trimming pared 9 bases from V and 3 bases from J, leaving 14 bases between. The germline V gene has CDR1 MGHDK and CDR2 SYGVNS. The CDR3 has 13 amino acids. CDR3 region: CARRRWTDYGYTF. CDR3 DNA sequence: TGTGCCAGACGAAGGTGGACGGACTATGGCTACACCTTC.

The gene calls are TRBV4-3 and TRBJ2-3; 9 nucleotides align to TRBD2. The CDR3 loop spans 18 amino acids. V trimming: 0 bases; J trimming: 1 base; junction bases outside the gene matches: 8. CDR1 and CDR2 from the germline V gene are LGHNA and YSLEER. The CDR3 spells CASSQDTVVAGGTDTQYF. The CDR3 DNA follows: TGCGCCAGCAGCCAAGATACGGTGGTAGCGGGAGGCACAGATACGCAGTATTTT.

This clonotype showed up many times. The chain has TRBV7-3 and TRBJ2-1; the D is unclear. The germline gives CDR1 SGHTA, CDR2 FQGTGA. The CDR3 runs to 11 residues. V lost 5 bases, J lost 9 bases, and 8 bases lay in between. The CDR3 coding sequence is TGTGCCAGCAGCCTCGGTATTGAGCAGTTCTTC. Its protein product is CASSLGIEQFF. Complete variable domain (other parts from reference TRBV7-3 and TRBJ2-1): GAGVSQTPSNKVTEKGKYVELRCDPISGHTALYWYRQSLGQGPEFLIYFQGTGAADDSGLPNDRFFAVRPEGSVSTLKIQRTERGDSAVYLCASSLGIEQFFGPGTRLTVL.

This clonotype was observed at least ten times. The V gene is TRBV20-1, the J gene TRBJ2-1; the D gene is possibly TRBD2 (6 bases). V was clipped by 5 bases and J by 7 bases, with 18 bases between them. Germline V gives CDR1 DFQATT, CDR2 SNEGSKA (reference sequence). The length of the CDR3 is 14 residues. CDR3 nucleotides: TGCAGTGCTGACCGGGAGTCCGGAAGGAATGAGCAGTTCTTC. This codes for CSADRESGRNEQFF.

This clonotype was found many times. The gene calls are TRBV12-3 or TRBV12-4 and TRBJ2-1; TRBD1 aligns across 7 bases. The CDR3 totals 17 residues. V dropped 6 bases and J dropped 12; count of bases not matched to a gene: 23. The CDR3 coding sequence is TGTGCCAGCAGCGAATTGGGGCCCCGCACAGGGGTGGTGGTGCAGTTCTTC. Encoded protein: CASSELGPRTGVVVQFF.

This clonotype was seen many times. The chain links TRBV20-1 to TRBJ2-5; perhaps TRBD2 as D (5 bases). Trimming removed 3 bases at V and 2 bases at J, with 19 bases between. There are 16 residues in the CDR3. Germline V CDR1 and CDR2: DFQATT, SNEGSKA (reference sequence). Here the CDR3 DNA reads TGCAGTGCTAGTACGTTTCAAGCGGCCCATCAAGAGACCCAGTACTTC. Translating it yields CSASTFQAAHQETQYF.

The chain couples TRBV15 to TRBJ2-5, with D unresolved. This CDR3 contains 14 residues. The germline gives CDR1 LNHNV, CDR2 YYDKDF (reference sequence). V lost 1 base and J lost 2, with 8 bases in between. CDR3 in DNA: TGTGCCACCAGCAGAGCCCAGGATCAAGAGACCCAGTACTTC. Protein sequence: CATSRAQDQETQYF.

This clonotype was found many times. J is TRBJ2-5 and V is TRBV28, with 7 bases aligning to TRBD2. CDR3 size: 13 residues. Germline V gives CDR1 MDHEN, CDR2 SYDVKM. Trimming removed 5 bases from V and 0 bases from J; junction bases left unmatched: 0. The CDR3 loop reads CASSGRDQETQYF. As DNA, the CDR3 is TGTGCCAGCAGTGGGAGGGACCAAGAGACCCAGTACTTC.

This clonotype was seen more than once but under ten times. This chain connects TRBV4-2 to TRBJ2-5, with D possibly matching TRBD2 (5 bases). The CDR3 has 16 residues. Trimming cost V 1 base and J 1 base, with 13 bases left between them. Germline V gene data show CDR1 as LGHNA and CDR2 as YNFKEQ. The CDR3 sequence is CASSQGEWASQETQYF. In DNA form, the CDR3 reads TGTGCCAGCAGCCAAGGGGAGTGGGCAAGCCAAGAGACCCAGTACTTC.